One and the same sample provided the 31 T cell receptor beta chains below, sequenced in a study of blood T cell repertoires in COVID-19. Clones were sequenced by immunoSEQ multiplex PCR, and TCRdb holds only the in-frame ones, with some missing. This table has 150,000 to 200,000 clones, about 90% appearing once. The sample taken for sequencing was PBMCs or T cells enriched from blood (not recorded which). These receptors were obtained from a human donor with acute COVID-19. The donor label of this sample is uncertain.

The CDR3, as DNA: TGTGCCAGCAGCGGACTAGCGGGGACCTCCTACGAGCAGTACTTC. It is translated as CASSGLAGTSYEQYF. The V call is TRBV6-5, the J call TRBJ2-7, with 12 bases that match TRBD2. Germline CDR1 and CDR2: MNHEY and SVGAGI. This CDR3 region has 15 residues. V lost 6 bases and J lost 0; bases outside the gene matches: 3.

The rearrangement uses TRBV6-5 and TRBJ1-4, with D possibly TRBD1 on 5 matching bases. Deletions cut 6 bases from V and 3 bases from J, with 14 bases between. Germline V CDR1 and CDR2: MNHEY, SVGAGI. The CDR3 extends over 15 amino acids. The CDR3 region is CASSSPTAPNEKLFF. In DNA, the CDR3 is TGTGCCAGCAGCAGCCCGACAGCCCCTAATGAAAAACTGTTTTTT.

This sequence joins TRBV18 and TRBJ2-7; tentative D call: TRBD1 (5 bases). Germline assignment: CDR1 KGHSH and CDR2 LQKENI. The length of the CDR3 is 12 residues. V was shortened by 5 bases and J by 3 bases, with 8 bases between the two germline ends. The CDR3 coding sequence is TGTGCCAGCTCAGGGGCTCACTACGAGCAGTACTTC. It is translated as CASSGAHYEQYF.

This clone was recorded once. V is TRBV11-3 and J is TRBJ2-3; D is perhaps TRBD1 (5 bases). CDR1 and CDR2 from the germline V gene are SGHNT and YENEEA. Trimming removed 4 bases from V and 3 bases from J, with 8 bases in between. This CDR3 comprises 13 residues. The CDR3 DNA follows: TGTGCCAGCAGCTGGAAGGGGACAGATACGCAGTATTTT. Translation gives CASSWKGTDTQYF.

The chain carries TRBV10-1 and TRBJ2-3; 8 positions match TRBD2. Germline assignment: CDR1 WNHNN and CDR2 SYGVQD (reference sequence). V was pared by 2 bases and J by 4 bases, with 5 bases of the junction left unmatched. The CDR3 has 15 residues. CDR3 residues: CASSERTGGPDTQYF. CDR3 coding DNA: TGCGCCAGCAGTGAGAGAACGGGGGGGCCAGATACGCAGTATTTT.

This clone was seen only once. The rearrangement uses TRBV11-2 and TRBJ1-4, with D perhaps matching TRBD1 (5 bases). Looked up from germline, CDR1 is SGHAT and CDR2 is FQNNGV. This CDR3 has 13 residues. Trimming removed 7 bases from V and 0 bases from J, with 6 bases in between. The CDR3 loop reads CASTGATNEKLFF. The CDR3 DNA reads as TGTGCCAGCACGGGGGCAACTAATGAAAAACTGTTTTTT. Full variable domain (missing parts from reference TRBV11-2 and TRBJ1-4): EAGVAQSPRYKIIEKRQSVAFWCNPISGHATLYWYQQILGQGPKLLIQFQNNGVVDDSQLPKDRFSAERLKGVDSTLKIQPAKLEDSAVYLCASTGATNEKLFFGSGTQLSVL.

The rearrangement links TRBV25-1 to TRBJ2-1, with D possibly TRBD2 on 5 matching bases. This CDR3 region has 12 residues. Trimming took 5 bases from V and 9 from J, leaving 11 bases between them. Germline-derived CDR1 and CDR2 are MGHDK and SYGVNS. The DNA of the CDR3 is TGTGCCAGCAGTCTGACTAATGGTGAGCAGTTCTTC. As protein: CASSLTNGEQFF.

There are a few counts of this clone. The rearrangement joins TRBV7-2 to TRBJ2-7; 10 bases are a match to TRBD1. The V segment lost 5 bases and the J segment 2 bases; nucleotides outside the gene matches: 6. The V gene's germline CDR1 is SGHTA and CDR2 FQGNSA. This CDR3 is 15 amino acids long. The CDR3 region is CASSPGTGVAYEQYF. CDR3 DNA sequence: TGTGCCAGCAGCCCAGGGACAGGGGTGGCCTACGAGCAGTACTTC.

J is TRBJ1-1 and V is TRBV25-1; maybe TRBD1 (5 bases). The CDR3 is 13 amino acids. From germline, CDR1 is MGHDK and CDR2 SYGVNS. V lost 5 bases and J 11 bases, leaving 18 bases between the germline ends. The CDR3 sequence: CASSSPQGGGAFF. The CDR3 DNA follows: TGTGCCAGCAGTTCCCCTCAGGGTGGAGGGGCTTTCTTT.

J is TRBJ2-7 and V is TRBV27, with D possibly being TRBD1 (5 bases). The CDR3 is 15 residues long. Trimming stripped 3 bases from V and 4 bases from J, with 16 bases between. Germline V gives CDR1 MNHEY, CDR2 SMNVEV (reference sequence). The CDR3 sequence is CASSLLGHGPYEQYF. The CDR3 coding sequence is TGTGCCAGCAGTTTGCTAGGACACGGCCCTTACGAGCAGTACTTC.

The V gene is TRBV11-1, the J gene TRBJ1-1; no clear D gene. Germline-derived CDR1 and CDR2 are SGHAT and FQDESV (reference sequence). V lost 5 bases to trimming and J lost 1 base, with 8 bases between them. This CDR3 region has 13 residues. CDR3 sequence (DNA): TGTGCCAGCAGCCCGCCCAGGAACACTGAAGCTTTCTTT. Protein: CASSPPRNTEAFF.

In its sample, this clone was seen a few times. In DNA form, the CDR3 reads TGTGCCAGCAGTGAATTCGTCCGTAGCGGGCGCACAGATACGCAGTATTTT. This gives the protein CASSEFVRSGRTDTQYF. This chain connects TRBV25-1 to TRBJ2-3, with TRBD2 matching 7 bases. There are 17 residues in the CDR3. The trim removed 1 base at V and 1 base at J, leaving 8 bases unmatched. Germline assignment: CDR1 MGHDK and CDR2 SYGVNS.

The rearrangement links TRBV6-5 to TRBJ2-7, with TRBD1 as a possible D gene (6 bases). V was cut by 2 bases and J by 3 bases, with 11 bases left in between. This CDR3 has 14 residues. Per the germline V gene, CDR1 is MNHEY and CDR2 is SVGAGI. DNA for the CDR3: TGTGCCAGCAGTTACAACCGGGACATCTACGAGCAGTACTTC. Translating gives CASSYNRDIYEQYF.

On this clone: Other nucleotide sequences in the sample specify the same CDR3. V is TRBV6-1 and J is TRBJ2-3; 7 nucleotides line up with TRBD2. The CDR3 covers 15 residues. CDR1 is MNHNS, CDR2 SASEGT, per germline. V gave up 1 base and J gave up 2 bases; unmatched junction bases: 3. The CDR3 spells CASSEVGGSTDTQYF. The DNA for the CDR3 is TGTGCCAGCAGTGAAGTCGGGGGGTCCACAGATACGCAGTATTTT.

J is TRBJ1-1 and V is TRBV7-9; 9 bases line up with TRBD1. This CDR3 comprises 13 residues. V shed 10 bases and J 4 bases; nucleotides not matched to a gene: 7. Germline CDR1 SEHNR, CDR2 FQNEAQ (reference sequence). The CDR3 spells CATGGTGLTEAFF. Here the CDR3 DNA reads TGTGCCACCGGAGGGACAGGGCTCACTGAAGCTTTCTTT.

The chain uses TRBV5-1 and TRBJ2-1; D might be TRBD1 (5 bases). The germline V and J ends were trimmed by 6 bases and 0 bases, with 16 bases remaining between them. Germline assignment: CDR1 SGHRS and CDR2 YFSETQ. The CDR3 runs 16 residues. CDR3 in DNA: TGCGCCAGCACCATCCAGGGTCCCAGCTCCTACAATGAGCAGTTCTTC. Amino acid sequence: CASTIQGPSSYNEQFF.

CDR3 sequence: CASSRTGVTEAFF. The CDR3 nucleotides are TGTGCCAGCAGTCGGACAGGGGTCACTGAAGCTTTCTTT. J is TRBJ1-1 and V is TRBV12-3 or TRBV12-4; TRBD1 matches 9 bases. The CDR3 extends over 13 amino acids. The trim removed 5 bases at V and 4 bases at J, leaving 2 bases unmatched.

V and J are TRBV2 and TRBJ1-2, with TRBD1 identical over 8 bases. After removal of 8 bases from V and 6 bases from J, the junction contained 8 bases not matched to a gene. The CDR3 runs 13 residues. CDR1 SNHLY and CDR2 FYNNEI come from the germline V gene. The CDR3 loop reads CASDDDRGDGYTF. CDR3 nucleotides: TGTGCCAGCGACGACGACAGGGGCGATGGCTACACCTTC.

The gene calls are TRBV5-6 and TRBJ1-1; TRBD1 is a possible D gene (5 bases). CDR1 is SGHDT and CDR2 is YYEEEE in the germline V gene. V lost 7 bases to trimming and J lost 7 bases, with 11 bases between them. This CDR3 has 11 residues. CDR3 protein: CASAWRGEAFF. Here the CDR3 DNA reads TGTGCCAGCGCCTGGAGGGGTGAAGCTTTCTTT.

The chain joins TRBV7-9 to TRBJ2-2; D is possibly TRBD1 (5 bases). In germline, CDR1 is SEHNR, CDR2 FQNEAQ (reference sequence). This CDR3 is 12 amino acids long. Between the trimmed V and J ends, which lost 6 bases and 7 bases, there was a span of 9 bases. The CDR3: CASRWGGGELFF. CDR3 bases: TGTGCCAGCAGGTGGGGCGGCGGGGAGCTGTTTTTT.

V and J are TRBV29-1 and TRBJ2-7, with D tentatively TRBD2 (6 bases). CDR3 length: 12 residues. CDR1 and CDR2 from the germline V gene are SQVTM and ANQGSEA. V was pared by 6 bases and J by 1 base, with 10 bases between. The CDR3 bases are TGCAGCGTGGGGACTCTTTCCTACGAGCAGTACTTC. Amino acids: CSVGTLSYEQYF.

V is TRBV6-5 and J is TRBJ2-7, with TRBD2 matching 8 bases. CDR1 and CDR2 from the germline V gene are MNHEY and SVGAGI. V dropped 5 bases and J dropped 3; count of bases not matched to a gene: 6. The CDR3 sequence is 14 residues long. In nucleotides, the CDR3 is TGTGCCAGCAGTCCGGGACTAGGGGTCTACGAGCAGTACTTC. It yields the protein CASSPGLGVYEQYF.

The CDR3 sequence: CASSQFAGNYEQYF. CDR3 DNA sequence: TGTGCCAGCAGCCAATTCGCAGGGAACTACGAGCAGTACTTC. The chain joins TRBV3-1 (or the pseudogene TRBV3-2) to TRBJ2-7; D might be TRBD1 (5 bases). CDR1 is LGHDT, CDR2 YNNKEL, per germline (reference sequence). Trimming cost V 2 bases and J 3 bases, with 11 bases left between them. The CDR3 contains 14 residues.

The chain's CDR3 is CASSEAATSGGSDTQYF. CDR3 DNA sequence: TGCGCCAGCAGTGAGGCCGCGACTAGCGGGGGGTCAGATACGCAGTATTTT. This sequence joins TRBV10-1 and TRBJ2-3; 13 bases match TRBD2. Germline CDR1 is WNHNN and CDR2 is SYGVQD (reference sequence). This CDR3 is built from 17 residues. V was clipped by 2 bases and J by 4 bases; unmatched bases: 6.

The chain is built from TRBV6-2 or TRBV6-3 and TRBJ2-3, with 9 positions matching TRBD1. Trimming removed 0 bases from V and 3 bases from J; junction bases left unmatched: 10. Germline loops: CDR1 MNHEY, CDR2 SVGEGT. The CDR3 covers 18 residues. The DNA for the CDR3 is TGTGCCAGCAGTTACTCGTTTCCAGGACAGGGGTATACAGATACGCAGTATTTT. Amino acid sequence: CASSYSFPGQGYTDTQYF.

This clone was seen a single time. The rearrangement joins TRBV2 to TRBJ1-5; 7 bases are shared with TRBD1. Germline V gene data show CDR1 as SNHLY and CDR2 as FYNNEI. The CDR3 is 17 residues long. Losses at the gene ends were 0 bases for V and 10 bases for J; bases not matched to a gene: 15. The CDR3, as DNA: TGTGCCAGCAGTGAAGCCCGCGGGACAGCCGCTGAATCTCCCCAGCATTTT. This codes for CASSEARGTAAESPQHF.

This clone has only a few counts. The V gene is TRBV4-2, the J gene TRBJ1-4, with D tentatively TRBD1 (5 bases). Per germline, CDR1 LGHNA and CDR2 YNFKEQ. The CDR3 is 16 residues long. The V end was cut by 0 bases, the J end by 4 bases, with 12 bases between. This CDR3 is CASSQDTAGLNEKLFF. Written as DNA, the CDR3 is TGTGCCAGCAGCCAAGACACGGCAGGGCTTAATGAAAAACTGTTTTTT.

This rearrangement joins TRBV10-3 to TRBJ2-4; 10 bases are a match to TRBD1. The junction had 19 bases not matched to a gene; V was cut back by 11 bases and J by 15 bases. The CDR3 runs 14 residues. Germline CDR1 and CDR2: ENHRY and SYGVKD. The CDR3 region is CASRDRGSESPGYF. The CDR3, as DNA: TGTGCCTCCCGGGACAGGGGAAGTGAGTCCCCTGGGTACTTC.

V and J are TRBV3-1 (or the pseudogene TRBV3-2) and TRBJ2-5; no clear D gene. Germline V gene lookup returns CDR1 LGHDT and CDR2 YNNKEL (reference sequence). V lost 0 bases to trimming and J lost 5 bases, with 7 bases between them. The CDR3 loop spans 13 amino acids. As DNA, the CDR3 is TGTGCCAGCAGCCAAGATCGGTGGGAGACCCAGTACTTC. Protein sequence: CASSQDRWETQYF.

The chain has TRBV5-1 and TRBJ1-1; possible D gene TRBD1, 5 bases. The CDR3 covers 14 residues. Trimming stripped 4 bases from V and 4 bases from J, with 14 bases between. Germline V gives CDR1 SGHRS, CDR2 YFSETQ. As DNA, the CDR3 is TGCGCCAGCAGCCGGCAGGGAGGAGGCACTGAAGCTTTCTTT. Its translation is CASSRQGGGTEAFF.

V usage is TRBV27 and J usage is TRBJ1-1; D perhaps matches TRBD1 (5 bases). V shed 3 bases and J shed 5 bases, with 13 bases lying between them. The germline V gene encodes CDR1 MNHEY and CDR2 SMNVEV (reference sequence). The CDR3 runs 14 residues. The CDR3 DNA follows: TGTGCCAGCAGTTTCGGGGGAGAGAGGACTGAAGCTTTCTTT. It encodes CASSFGGERTEAFF.